Here is one T cell receptor beta chain with its context. Its antigen is unidentified. This specimen belongs to a study of identical twins. Everyone who donated was a healthy Caucasian. CDR1 is SQVTM, CDR2 ANQGSEA, per germline. The V end was cut by 7 bases, the J end by 7 bases, with 17 bases between. The CDR3 has 13 amino acids. A template switching step contributed a universal primer site, while unique molecular identifiers were present in the cDNA. Via MiXCR, TCRdb re-called the 5' RACE reads, giving one row per CDR3 protein. The table lists about 690,000 distinct CDR3 sequences, around 21% of them singletons. Study observations and caveats: Analyses of zero insertions could, in part, be confounded by invariant MAIT and iNKT cells.

This same sample was also taken into another study, of T cells expressing NK-cell markers. That report adds: Sorted CD3+CD56+NKG2C+, CD3+CD56+NKG2C- and CD3+CD56-NKG2C+ T cells supplied TCR beta repertoires.

The clonotype comes from a woman aged 18 to 35 in good health. J is TRBJ2-1 and V is TRBV29-1; weak D call: TRBD2 (7 bases). Material for sequencing was PBMCs. CDR3 DNA: TGCAGCGCCGGGGGGCAAGCTGGGAATGAGCAGTTCTTC. Translated: CSAGGQAGNEQFF.